The clone carrying this T cell receptor beta chain was seen only a few times. Antigen: not known. The junction differs from germline at one of its ends, possibly a read error. The germline gives CDR1 DFQATT, CDR2 SNEGSKA (reference sequence). The CDR3 is 14 amino acids. This entry belongs to a study of T cells after yellow fever vaccination. Broader study findings: The appearance of a small share of clonotypes in both CD4 and CD8 compartments was observed.

5'RACE template switching added a universal primer site and UMIs to TCR cDNA. TCRdb passed the 5' RACE reads through MiXCR, listing each CDR3 protein once. The sample carries 500,000 to 650,000 distinct CDR3 sequences, about 12% recorded once. The chain is built from TRBV20-1 and TRBJ2-5, with TRBD1 matching over 9 bases. The clonotype originates from a man between 25 and 39 years old who received the YFV17D yellow fever vaccine. The sequencing here drew on PBMCs, taken on the day of the yellow fever booster vaccination. In DNA form, the CDR3 reads TGCAGTTCTAGCGGACAGGGGAAGCAAGAGACCCAGTACTTC. Its protein is CSSSGQGKQETQYF.